Given below is one T cell receptor (beta chain) in context. Per the original methods: Reference gene primer amplification yielded estimated nucleated cell counts. Clones were read by immunoSEQ multiplex PCR, and TCRdb kept only the in-frame ones, dropping some. V, J and clone size reflect that table, while D and trimming were determined from the DNA. The sample lists around 63,000 clones; 72% were seen once. This record comes from a study of blood T cell repertoires in COVID-19. Study in general: Samples of COVID-19 (acute and convalescent) were obtained from the United States, Italy and Spain. In each case, the material was cDNA or gDNA derived from T cells, B-cell-depleted T cells, or PBMCs.

Germline CDR1 is LGHDT and CDR2 is YNNKEL (reference sequence). The CDR3 is 14 residues long. The ends lost 4 bases at V and 4 bases at J; junction bases unmatched: 6. The gene calls are TRBV3-1 (or the pseudogene TRBV3-2) and TRBJ2-7, with TRBD2 matching over 8 bases. The sequenced sample was peripheral blood. The TCR sequence derives from a woman aged 70-85 years with COVID-19, enrolled during active disease. The CDR3 coding sequence is TGTGCCAGCAGCCTCCCGGGCGGGGGGTACGAGCAGTACTTC. This translates into CASSLPGGGYEQYF.